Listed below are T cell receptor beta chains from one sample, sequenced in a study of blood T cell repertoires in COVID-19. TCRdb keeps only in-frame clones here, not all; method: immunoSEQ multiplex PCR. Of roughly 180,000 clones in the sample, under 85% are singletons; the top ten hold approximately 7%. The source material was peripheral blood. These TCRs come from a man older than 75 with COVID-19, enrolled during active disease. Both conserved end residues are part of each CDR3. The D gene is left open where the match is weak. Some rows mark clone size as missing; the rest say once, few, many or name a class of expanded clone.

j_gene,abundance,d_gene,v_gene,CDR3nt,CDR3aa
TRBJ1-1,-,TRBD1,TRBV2,TGTGCCAGCAGGGCTAGACAGGGCATGAACACTGAAGCTTTCTTT,CASRARQGMNTEAFF
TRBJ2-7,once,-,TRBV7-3,TGTGCCAGCAGCCCCTCCAGGGGATCCTACGAGCAGTACTTC,CASSPSRGSYEQYF
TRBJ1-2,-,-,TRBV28,TGTGCCAGCAGCCTCGCAGGGGAGCTTGGCTACACCTTC,CASSLAGELGYTF
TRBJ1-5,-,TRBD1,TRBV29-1,TGCAGCGTTGTTGAAGGGACAGGGAATCAGCCCCAGCATTTT,CSVVEGTGNQPQHF
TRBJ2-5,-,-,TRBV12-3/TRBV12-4,TGTGCCAGCGGGCAGCTCCCCGGTGAGACCCAGTACTTC,CASGQLPGETQYF
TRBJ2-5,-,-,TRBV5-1,TGCGCCAGCAGCTTGGAGTCTTCCCAGCGGGAGACCCAGTACTTC,CASSLESSQRETQYF
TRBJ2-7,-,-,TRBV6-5,TGTGCCAGCACTTCCTCTAGAGGGGGAGCCTCCTACGAGCAGTACTTC,CASTSSRGGASYEQYF
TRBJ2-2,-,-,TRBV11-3,TGTGCCAGCACCCCCCCAGGGGCCGGGGAGCTGTTTTTT,CASTPPGAGELFF
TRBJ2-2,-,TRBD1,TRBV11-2,TGTGCCAGCAGTAGACAGGGTCAAACGAACACCGGGGAGCTGTTTTTT,CASSRQGQTNTGELFF
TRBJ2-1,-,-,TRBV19,TGTGCCAGTAGTATTTATCGGGGGGCAGGTGAGCAGTTCTTC,CASSIYRGAGEQFF
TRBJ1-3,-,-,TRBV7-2,TGTGCCAGCAGCTTAGGTCAGGCTGCCGGAAACACCATATATTTT,CASSLGQAAGNTIYF
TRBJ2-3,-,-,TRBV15,TGTGCCACCAGCAGAGTGGGGACTCGAGCCACAGATACGCAGTATTTT,CATSRVGTRATDTQYF
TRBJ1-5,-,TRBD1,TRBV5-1,TGCGCCAGCAGACCCTGGACAGGGGCCAATCAGCCCCAGCATTTT,CASRPWTGANQPQHF
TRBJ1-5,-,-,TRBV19,TGTGCCAGTAGTATAGGGTACTCCGATCAGCCCCAGCATTTT,CASSIGYSDQPQHF
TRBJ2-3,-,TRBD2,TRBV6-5,TGTGCCAGCAGGGATCCGCGGGGGGGCGGGGATACGCAGTATTTT,CASRDPRGGGDTQYF
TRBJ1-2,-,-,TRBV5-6,TGTGCCAGCAGCTTGGTTGGAGGTTTCGACTATGGCTACACCTTC,CASSLVGGFDYGYTF
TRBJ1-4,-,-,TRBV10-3,TGTGCCATCAGTAGGGGCGCGGGAAGTGAAAAACTGTTTTTT,CAISRGAGSEKLFF
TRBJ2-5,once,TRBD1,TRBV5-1,TGCGCCAGCAGCTTGGCGGGCATGACAGGGACGGAGACCCAGTACTTC,CASSLAGMTGTETQYF
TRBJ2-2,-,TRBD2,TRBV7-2,TGTGCCAGCAGCCCTCGGACTAGCGGGACCAACACCGGGGAGCTGTTTTTT,CASSPRTSGTNTGELFF
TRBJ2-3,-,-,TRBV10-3,TGTGCCACCTTGGGGGAGGGGGGCACAGATACGCAGTATTTT,CATLGEGGTDTQYF
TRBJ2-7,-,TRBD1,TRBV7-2,TGTGCCAGCAGCTTAGCACAGGGGGCCCACTACGAGCAGTACTTC,CASSLAQGAHYEQYF
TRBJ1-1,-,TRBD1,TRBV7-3,TGTGCCAGCAGCGCAAACAGGGGTGGTACTGAAGCTTTCTTT,CASSANRGGTEAFF
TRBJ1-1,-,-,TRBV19,TGTGCCAGTTATCTAGGAGGGAGGAACACTGAAGCTTTCTTT,CASYLGGRNTEAFF
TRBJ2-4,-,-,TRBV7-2,TGTGCCAGCAGCCCAGGACTGACGCTAGCCAAAAACATTCAGTACTTC,CASSPGLTLAKNIQYF
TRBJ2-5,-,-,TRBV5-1,TGCGCCAGCAGCTTGTCAGGGGCAGGGGCGCTCCAAGAGACCCAGTACTTC,CASSLSGAGALQETQYF
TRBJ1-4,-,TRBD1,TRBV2,TGTGCCAGCAGTGAAGGACAGGGTCTCGGTGAAAAACTGTTTTTT,CASSEGQGLGEKLFF
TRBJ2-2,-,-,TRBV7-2,TGTGCCAGCAGCCTAAACGGGGGGCTAAACACCGGGGAGCTGTTTTTT,CASSLNGGLNTGELFF
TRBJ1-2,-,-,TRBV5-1,TGCGCCAGCAGCTTGTATGGGGACCCCTCACAGGGTAGCACCTTC,CASSLYGDPSQGSTF
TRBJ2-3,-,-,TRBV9,TGTGCCAGCAGCGTAGAGGCGGCTAGCACAGATACGCAGTATTTT,CASSVEAASTDTQYF
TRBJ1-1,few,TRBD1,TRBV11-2,TGTGCCAGCAGCCCCCGACAGGGGGGATTGAACACTGAAGCTTTCTTT,CASSPRQGGLNTEAFF
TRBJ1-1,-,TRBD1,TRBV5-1,TGCGCCAGCAGACAGGGGGCTATGAACACTGAAGCTTTCTTT,CASRQGAMNTEAFF
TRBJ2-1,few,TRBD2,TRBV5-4,TGTGCCAGCAGCTTGAGAGCGGGGGACAATGAGCAGTTCTTC,CASSLRAGDNEQFF
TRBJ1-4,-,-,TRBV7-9,TGTGCCAGCAGCTTAGGGTCAGCTAATGAAAAACTGTTTTTT,CASSLGSANEKLFF
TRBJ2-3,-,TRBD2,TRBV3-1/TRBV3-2,TGTGCCAGCAGCCAGCAGGGACTAGCGGGGGGGCCCGATACGCAGTATTTT,CASSQQGLAGGPDTQYF
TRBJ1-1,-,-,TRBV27,TGTGCCAGCAGGGACAGAGGGCTCGGTACTGAAGCTTTCTTT,CASRDRGLGTEAFF
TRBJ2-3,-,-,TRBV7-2,TGTGCCAGCAGCTTAGGCGGTAGCGCAGATACGCAGTATTTT,CASSLGGSADTQYF
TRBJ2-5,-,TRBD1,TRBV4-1,TGCGCCAGCAGCCAAGGACAGGGTAGTGCCCAAGAGACCCAGTACTTC,CASSQGQGSAQETQYF
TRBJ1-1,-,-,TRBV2,TGTGCCAGCAGTGGACAAGAGAACACTGAAGCTTTCTTT,CASSGQENTEAFF
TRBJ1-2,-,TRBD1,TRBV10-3,TGTGCCATCAGTGAGGACAGGGTACCTAATGGCTACACCTTC,CAISEDRVPNGYTF
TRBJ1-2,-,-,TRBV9,TGTGCCAGCAGCGCACCGGGGAAATACTATGGCTACACCTTC,CASSAPGKYYGYTF